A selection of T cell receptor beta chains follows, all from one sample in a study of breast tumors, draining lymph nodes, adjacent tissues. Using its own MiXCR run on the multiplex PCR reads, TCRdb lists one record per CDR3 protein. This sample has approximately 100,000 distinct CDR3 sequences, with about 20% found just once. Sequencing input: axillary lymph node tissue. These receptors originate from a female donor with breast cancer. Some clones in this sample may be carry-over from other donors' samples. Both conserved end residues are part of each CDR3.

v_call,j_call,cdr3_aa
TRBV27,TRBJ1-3,CASSPTAPGQGTWGNTIYF
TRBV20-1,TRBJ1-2,CSARGEGYGYTF
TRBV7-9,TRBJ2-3,CASSYPGRADTQYF
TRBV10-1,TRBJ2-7,CATAPGPCEQYF
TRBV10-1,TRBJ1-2,CASSESVDYGYTF
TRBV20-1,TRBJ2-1,CSAAGDRGNEQFF
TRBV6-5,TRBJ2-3,CASSYTTGADTQYF
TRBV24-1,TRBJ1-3,CATSGQGANGNTIYF
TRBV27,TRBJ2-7,CASSFFGGVGDEQYF
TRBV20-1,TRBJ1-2,CSATSEQGNYGYTF
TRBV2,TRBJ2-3,CASRWGGNQPDTQYF
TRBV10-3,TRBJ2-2,CAISEGGHTGELFF
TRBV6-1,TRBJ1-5,CASSEDREGYRNQPQHF
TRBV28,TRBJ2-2,CATRLAGTGELFF
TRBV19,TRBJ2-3,CASTTDRSPTDTQYF
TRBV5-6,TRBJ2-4,CASSPLGSGRAGNIQYF
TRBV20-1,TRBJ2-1,CSARDLRTATSSYNEQFF
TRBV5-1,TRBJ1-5,CASSAGAGDLSQPQHF
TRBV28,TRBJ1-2,CASSGGGQGVFYGYTF
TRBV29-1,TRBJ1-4,CSVSYATNEKLFF
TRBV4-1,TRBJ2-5,CASSQDPGLNQETQYF
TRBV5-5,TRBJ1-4,CASSLVGTGGSEKLFF
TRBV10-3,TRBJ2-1,CAISGTSGRGYNEQFF
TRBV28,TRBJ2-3,CASSNSGSYTDTQYF
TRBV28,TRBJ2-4,CASSTPGGAKNIQYF
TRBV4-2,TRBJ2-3,CASSQDASGGRDTQYF
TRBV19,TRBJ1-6,CASSATGTGNSPLHF
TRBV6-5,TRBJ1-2,CASSTRPGGGGNYGYTF
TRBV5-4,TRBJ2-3,CASRPDRGTDTQYF
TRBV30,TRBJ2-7,CAWSVGGISYEQYF
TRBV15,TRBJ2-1,CATSREGTSGRGENNEQFF
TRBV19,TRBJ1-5,CATAQGSGNQPQHF